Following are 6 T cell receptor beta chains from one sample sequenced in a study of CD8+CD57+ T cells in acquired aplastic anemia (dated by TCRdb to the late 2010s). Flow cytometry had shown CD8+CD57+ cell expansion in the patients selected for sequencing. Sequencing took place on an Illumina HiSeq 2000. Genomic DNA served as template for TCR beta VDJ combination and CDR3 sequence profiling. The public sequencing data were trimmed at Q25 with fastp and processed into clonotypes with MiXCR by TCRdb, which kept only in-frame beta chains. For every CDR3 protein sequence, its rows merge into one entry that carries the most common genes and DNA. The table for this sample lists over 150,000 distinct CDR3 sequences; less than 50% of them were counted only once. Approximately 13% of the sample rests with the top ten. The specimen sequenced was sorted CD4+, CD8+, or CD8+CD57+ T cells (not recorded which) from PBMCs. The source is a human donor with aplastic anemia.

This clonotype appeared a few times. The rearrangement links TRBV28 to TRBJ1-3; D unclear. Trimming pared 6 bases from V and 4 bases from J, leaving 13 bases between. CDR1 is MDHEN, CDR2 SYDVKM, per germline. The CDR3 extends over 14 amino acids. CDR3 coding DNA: TGTGCCAGCAGAACTGGACCGGCCGGAAACACCATATATTTT. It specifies CASRTGPAGNTIYF.

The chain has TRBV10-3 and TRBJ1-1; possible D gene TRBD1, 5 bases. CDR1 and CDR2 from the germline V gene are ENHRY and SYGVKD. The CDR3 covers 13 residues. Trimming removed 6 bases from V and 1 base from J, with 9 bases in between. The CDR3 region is CAISGTENTEAFF. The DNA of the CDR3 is TGTGCCATCAGCGGGACGGAGAACACTGAAGCTTTCTTT.

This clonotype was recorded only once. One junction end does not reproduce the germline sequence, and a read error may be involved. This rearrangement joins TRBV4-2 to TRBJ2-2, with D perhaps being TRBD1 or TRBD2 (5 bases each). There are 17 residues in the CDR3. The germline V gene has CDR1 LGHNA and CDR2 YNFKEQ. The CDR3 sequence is CASSQDWGRWNTGELYF. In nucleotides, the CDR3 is TGTGCCAGCAGCCAAGATTGGGGCCGGTGGAACACCGGGGAGCTGTATTTT.

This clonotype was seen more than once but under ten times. The CDR3 DNA follows: TGTGCCAGCAGTGGAATGAACGGGGATCAGCCCCAGCATTTT. Amino acid sequence: CASSGMNGDQPQHF. The gene calls are TRBV6-1 and TRBJ1-5; no clear D gene. This CDR3 spans 14 amino acids. The germline V and J ends were trimmed by 4 bases and 5 bases, with 12 bases remaining between them. The germline V gene encodes CDR1 MNHNS and CDR2 SASEGT.

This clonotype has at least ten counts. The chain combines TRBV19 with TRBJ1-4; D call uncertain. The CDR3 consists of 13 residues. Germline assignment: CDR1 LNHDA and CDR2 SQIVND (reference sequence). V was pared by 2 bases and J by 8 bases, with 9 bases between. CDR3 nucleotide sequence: TGTGCCAGTAGTATACGTCGGGCGGAAAAACTGTTTTTT. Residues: CASSIRRAEKLFF.

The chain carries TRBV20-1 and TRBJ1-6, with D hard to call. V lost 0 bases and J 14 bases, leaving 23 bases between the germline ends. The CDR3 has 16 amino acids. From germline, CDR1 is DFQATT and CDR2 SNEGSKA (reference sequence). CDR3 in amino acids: CSAREQTRSVSFTLHF. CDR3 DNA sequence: TGCAGTGCTAGAGAGCAGACCCGATCGGTCAGTTTCACCCTCCACTTT.